The sequence of this T cell receptor beta chain was determined in a study of T cell responses to AZD1222 COVID-19 vaccine. Sequencing used immunoSEQ multiplex PCR; TCRdb keeps in-frame clones, though not all of them. The table has about 99,000 clones, just over 90% seen once. The ends lost 4 bases at V and 9 bases at J; junction bases unmatched: 13. CDR3 length: 15 residues. Germline CDR1 and CDR2: SGDLS and YYNGEE. The clonotype was recovered from an adult in good health. The source material was peripheral blood, sampled on day 0 of AZD1222 vaccination. The rearrangement uses TRBV9 and TRBJ1-2; 9 bases line up with TRBD1. The chain's CDR3 is CASSLRTGAGGRYTF. CDR3 sequence (DNA): TGTGCCAGCAGCCTCCGGACAGGGGCGGGTGGTCGCTACACCTTC.